The clone carrying this TCR beta chain was counted ten times or more. The sample belongs to a study of blood T cell repertoires in COVID-19. At the level of the study: The study drew acute and convalescent COVID-19 samples from the United States, Italy and Spain. Sample material is recorded as cDNA or gDNA derived from T cells, B-cell-depleted T cells, or PBMCs.

In the original analysis: Reference gene primer amplification gave estimated nucleated cell counts. This table comes from immunoSEQ multiplex PCR, and its TCRdb copy is limited to in-frame clones, with some not included. The D gene and trimming were derived from the DNA, and the V and J assignments and clone size from that table. This table has roughly 140,000 clones, approximately 80% appearing once. The V segment lost 8 bases and the J segment 4 bases; nucleotides outside the gene matches: 12. Germline CDR1 and CDR2: MNHEY and SVGAGI. The CDR3 is 15 residues long. The receptor was derived from an elderly woman with acute or convalescent COVID-19. The chain employs TRBV6-5 and TRBJ2-3, with 7 positions matching TRBD1. The sequencing sample was made of peripheral blood. This chain's CDR3 is CASRLGQELPDTQYF. Written as DNA, the CDR3 is TGTGCCAGCCGATTAGGACAGGAATTGCCAGATACGCAGTATTTT.